The 7 T cell receptor beta chains below come from one sample, sequenced in a study of identical twins. In TCRdb, the 5' RACE reads were re-called with MiXCR into one record per CDR3 protein. The table lists roughly 1.6 million distinct CDR3 sequences, roughly 35% of them singletons, with about 0.27% in the top ten. The sequencing input was cord blood. All receptors come from a newborn girl in good health.

This clonotype occurred a few times. The chain joins TRBV20-1 to TRBJ1-2; D possibly corresponds to TRBD1 (5 bases). V was pared by 4 bases and J by 5 bases, with 11 bases between. The germline V gene has CDR1 DFQATT and CDR2 SNEGSKA (reference sequence). CDR3 size: 12 residues. The CDR3 loop is CSAIPGRYGYTF. The CDR3 nucleotides read TGCAGTGCTATCCCAGGGCGGTATGGCTACACCTTC.

To note about this clonotype: A much bigger clone sits one base away, suggesting this may be a read error. The chain has TRBV28 and TRBJ2-1; 11 bases are a match to TRBD2. The CDR3 is 16 residues long. The germline CDR1 and CDR2 sequences are MDHEN and SYDVKM. In DNA form, the CDR3 reads TGTGCCAGCAGTACCACTAGCGGGAGCTCCTGCAATGAGCAGTTCTTC. This translates into CASSTTSGSSCNEQFF.

The chain uses TRBV20-1 and TRBJ1-1; 7 nucleotides align to TRBD1. The CDR3 is 14 amino acids. Germline-derived CDR1 and CDR2 are DFQATT and SNEGSKA (reference sequence). The V segment lost 2 bases and the J segment 6 bases; nucleotides outside the gene matches: 9. CDR3 DNA sequence: TGCAGTGCTAGATCCCTCAGGGGGAGGGCTGAAGCTTTCTTT. This encodes CSARSLRGRAEAFF.

This clonotype came up many times. J is TRBJ2-4 and V is TRBV7-2, with D hard to call. The CDR3 totals 16 residues. Germline V lookup: CDR1 SGHTA, CDR2 FQGNSA. V gave up 1 base and J gave up 0 bases, with 10 bases separating them. The CDR3, as DNA: TGTGCCAGCAGCTTAGGCACTAATTTAGCCAAAAACATTCAGTACTTC. Amino acids: CASSLGTNLAKNIQYF.

The chain recombines TRBV30 with TRBJ2-1; a possible D gene is TRBD2 (6 bases). Deletions cut 4 bases from V and 4 bases from J, with 8 bases between. Looked up from germline, CDR1 is GTSNPN and CDR2 is SVGIG (reference sequence). CDR3 length: 12 amino acids. The CDR3: CAWIAGYNEQFF. For the CDR3, the DNA is TGTGCCTGGATCGCGGGGTACAATGAGCAGTTCTTC. The full variable domain, in which reference TRBV30 and TRBJ2-1 provide the parts outside the CDR3, is SQTIHQWPATLVQPVGSPLSLECTVEGTSNPNLYWYRQAAGRGLQLLFYSVGIGQISSEVPQNLSASRPQDRQFILSSKKLLLSDSGFYLCAWIAGYNEQFFGPGTRLTVL.

A few counts support this clonotype. The chain recombines TRBV3-1 with TRBJ2-3; 10 nucleotides align to TRBD2. The CDR3 has 19 residues. The ends lost 1 base at V and 3 bases at J; junction bases unmatched: 13. The V gene's germline CDR1 is LGHDT and CDR2 YNNKEL (reference sequence). The CDR3 DNA reads TGTGCCAGCAGCCAAGCTCCTAGCGGGGGTTATAAGGTAACAGATACGCAGTATTTT. Residues: CASSQAPSGGYKVTDTQYF.

This clonotype was detected a few times. The chain is built from TRBV20-1 and TRBJ2-1; maybe TRBD1 (6 bases). Per germline, CDR1 DFQATT and CDR2 SNEGSKA (reference sequence). The CDR3 is 17 amino acids. The V end lost 3 bases, the J end lost 0 bases, and 18 bases lay between the germline ends. DNA of the CDR3: TGCAGTGCTAGGGGGGACAAGGGGGAAAGCTCCTACAATGAGCAGTTCTTC. Its translation: CSARGDKGESSYNEQFF.